The table lists the clone carrying this T cell receptor beta chain with a few counts. Its specificity is unknown. Different DNA sequences within this sample yield the same CDR3. The germline gives CDR1 LNHDA, CDR2 SQIVND (reference sequence). V trimming: 2 bases; J trimming: 4 bases; junction bases outside the gene matches: 7. This CDR3 is 16 amino acids long. Method: immunoSEQ multiplex PCR; TCRdb's copy keeps in-frame clones and lacks some. The table includes over 8,500 clones, 65% to 85% detected once. The source of the sample is a study of T cells after posttransplantation cyclophosphamide. Regarding the study as a whole: Recipient CMV seropositivity and CMV reactivation strongly tracked TRB clonality. Later post-transplant blood repertoires were often dominated by donor CD8+ memory clones. Blood and skin or GI T cell repertoires showed limited TRB overlap.

A marrow graft followed busulfan-fludarabine conditioning, with cyclophosphamide on days +3 and +4. This clonotype was obtained from a female patient in her forties or fifties who received an allogeneic stem cell transplant from a related donor, was CMV-positive, and had no GVHD. Some T cells here may be from the graft donor. Material: PBMCs, obtained after allogeneic stem cell transplant with posttransplant cyclophosphamide. J is TRBJ2-7 and V is TRBV19, with 11 bases aligning to TRBD1. The CDR3 coding sequence is TGTGCCAGTAGTATAACGGGGACAGGGGGATCTTACGAGCAGTACTTC. It encodes CASSITGTGGSYEQYF.